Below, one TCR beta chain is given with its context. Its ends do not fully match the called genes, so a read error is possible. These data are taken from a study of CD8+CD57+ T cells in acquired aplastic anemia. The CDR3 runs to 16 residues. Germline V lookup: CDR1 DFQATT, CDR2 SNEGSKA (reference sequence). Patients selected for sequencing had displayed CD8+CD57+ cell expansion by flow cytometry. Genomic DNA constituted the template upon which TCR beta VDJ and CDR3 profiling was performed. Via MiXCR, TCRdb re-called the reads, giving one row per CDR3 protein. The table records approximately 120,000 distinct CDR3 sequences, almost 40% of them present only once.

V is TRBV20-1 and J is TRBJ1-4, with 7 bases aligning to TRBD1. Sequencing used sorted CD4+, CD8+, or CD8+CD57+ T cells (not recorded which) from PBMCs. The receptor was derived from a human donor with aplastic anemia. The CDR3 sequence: CSANSRRQGPNERLFF. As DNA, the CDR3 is TGCAGTGCCAACTCCCGCAGACAGGGACCTAATGAAAGACTGTTTTTT.